The rows below give T cell receptor beta chains drawn from one sample of a study of T cells expressing NK-cell markers. TCRdb re-analyzed the 5' RACE reads; it lists each CDR3 protein once, without DNA. This listing includes 140,000 or so distinct CDR3 sequences. The source material was blood T cells: a sorted CD56 or NKG2C T cell subset, CD4+ or CD8+ T cells, or bulk PBMC T cells (not recorded which). Receptors were obtained from a man between 18 and 35 years old in good health. The CDR3 runs from the conserved cysteine through the conserved F or W. Fields, in order: CDR3 protein, J gene, CDR3 length, V gene.

CDR3 protein: CASSMVGDTQYF
J gene: TRBJ2-3
CDR3 length: 12
V gene: TRBV19

CDR3 protein: CASSQDAGQGSDTQYF
J gene: TRBJ2-3
CDR3 length: 16
V gene: TRBV4-2

CDR3 protein: CAWSVLDRGRETQYF
J gene: TRBJ2-5
CDR3 length: 15
V gene: TRBV30

CDR3 protein: CASSMSLVGEQYF
J gene: TRBJ2-7
CDR3 length: 13
V gene: TRBV19

CDR3 protein: CSARVGLAGAVGGELFF
J gene: TRBJ2-2
CDR3 length: 17
V gene: TRBV20-1

CDR3 protein: CASSTSPGEINEKLFF
J gene: TRBJ1-4
CDR3 length: 16
V gene: TRBV28

CDR3 protein: CASSEQGNGQYF
J gene: TRBJ2-7
CDR3 length: 12
V gene: TRBV6-6

CDR3 protein: CASGDKTSPQEQFF
J gene: TRBJ2-1
CDR3 length: 14
V gene: TRBV12-3/TRBV12-4

CDR3 protein: CATSRDTIPDSFNYGYTF
J gene: TRBJ1-2
CDR3 length: 18
V gene: TRBV15

CDR3 protein: CASSNMGQGLMNTEAFF
J gene: TRBJ1-1
CDR3 length: 17
V gene: TRBV5-6

CDR3 protein: CSVEYGTGSSYEQYF
J gene: TRBJ2-7
CDR3 length: 15
V gene: TRBV29-1

CDR3 protein: CASSPIDRGNQPQHF
J gene: TRBJ1-5
CDR3 length: 15
V gene: TRBV19

CDR3 protein: CASSQGPGQGAYEQYF
J gene: TRBJ2-7
CDR3 length: 16
V gene: TRBV4-2

CDR3 protein: CASSSGYQPQHF
J gene: TRBJ1-5
CDR3 length: 12
V gene: TRBV7-9

CDR3 protein: CASRIESSEQFF
J gene: TRBJ2-1
CDR3 length: 12
V gene: TRBV5-1

CDR3 protein: CASRPAGGTGELFF
J gene: TRBJ2-2
CDR3 length: 14
V gene: TRBV28

CDR3 protein: CASSLATGLRDNSYEQYF
J gene: TRBJ2-7
CDR3 length: 18
V gene: TRBV5-1

CDR3 protein: CASSREHWVNEQFF
J gene: TRBJ2-1
CDR3 length: 14
V gene: TRBV7-2

CDR3 protein: CSVEALAGTSTDTQYF
J gene: TRBJ2-3
CDR3 length: 16
V gene: TRBV29-1

CDR3 protein: CASSQGVTQYF
J gene: TRBJ2-3
CDR3 length: 11
V gene: TRBV14

CDR3 protein: CASSLAGDTYEQYF
J gene: TRBJ2-7
CDR3 length: 14
V gene: TRBV9

CDR3 protein: CASSLGPEKTQYF
J gene: TRBJ2-5
CDR3 length: 13
V gene: TRBV5-4

CDR3 protein: CASSLSDRWIYGYTF
J gene: TRBJ1-2
CDR3 length: 15
V gene: TRBV27

CDR3 protein: CASRPGLDTGELFF
J gene: TRBJ2-2
CDR3 length: 14
V gene: TRBV2